The source of this TCR beta chain is a study of sequential checkpoint blockade in melanoma. Background on the study: Arm A got nivolumab then ipilimumab; arm B the reverse, 1:1.

CDR3 length: 12 amino acids. The V and J ends lost 8 bases and 3 bases respectively, with 11 bases between them. The germline V gene has CDR1 MNHNY and CDR2 SVGAGI (reference sequence). Treatment: randomized to nivolumab then ipilimumab (arm A) or the reverse (arm B). PBMC sorting kept live CD3+CD8+ cells without CD19 or CD56. Sequencing used immunoSEQ multiplex PCR; TCRdb keeps in-frame clones, though not all of them. The sample consists of approximately 20,000 clones, approximately 60% of them appearing once. This receptor was identified in a human donor with melanoma. This specimen consisted of CD8+ T cells sorted from blood (inferred from file names), obtained from a patient given nivolumab and ipilimumab in sequence. This sequence joins TRBV6-6 and TRBJ2-7; D possibly corresponds to TRBD2 (5 bases). CDR3 bases: TGTGCCAGCTCCCTAGCAGGCTACGAGCAGTACTTC. It specifies CASSLAGYEQYF.